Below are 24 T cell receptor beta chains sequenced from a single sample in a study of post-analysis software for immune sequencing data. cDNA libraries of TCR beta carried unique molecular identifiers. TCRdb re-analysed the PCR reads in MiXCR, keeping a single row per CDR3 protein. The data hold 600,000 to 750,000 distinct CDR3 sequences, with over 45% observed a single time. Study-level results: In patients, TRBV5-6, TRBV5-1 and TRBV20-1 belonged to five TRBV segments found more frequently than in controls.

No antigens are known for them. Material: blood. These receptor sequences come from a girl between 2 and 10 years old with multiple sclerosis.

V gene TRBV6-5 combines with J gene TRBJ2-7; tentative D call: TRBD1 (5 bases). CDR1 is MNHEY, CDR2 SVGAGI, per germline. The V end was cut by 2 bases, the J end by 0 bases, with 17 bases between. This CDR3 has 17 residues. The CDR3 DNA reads TGTGCCAGCAGTTACAAGAAGGGGCGTAAAAGCTCCTACGAGCAGTACTTC. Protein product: CASSYKKGRKSSYEQYF.

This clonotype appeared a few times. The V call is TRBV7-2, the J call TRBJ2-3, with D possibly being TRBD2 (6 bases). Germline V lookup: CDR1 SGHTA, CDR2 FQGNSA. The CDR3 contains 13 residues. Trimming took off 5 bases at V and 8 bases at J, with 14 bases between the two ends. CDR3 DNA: TGTGCCAGCAGCCCCGAGGGGCGGGGTACGCAGTATTTT. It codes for CASSPEGRGTQYF.

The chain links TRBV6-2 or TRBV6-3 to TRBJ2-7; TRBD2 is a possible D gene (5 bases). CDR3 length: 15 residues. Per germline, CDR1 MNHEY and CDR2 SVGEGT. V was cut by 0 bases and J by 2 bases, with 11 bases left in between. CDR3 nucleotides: TGTGCCAGCAGTTACTCTAGCGTTATAACCTACGAGCAGTACTTC. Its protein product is CASSYSSVITYEQYF.

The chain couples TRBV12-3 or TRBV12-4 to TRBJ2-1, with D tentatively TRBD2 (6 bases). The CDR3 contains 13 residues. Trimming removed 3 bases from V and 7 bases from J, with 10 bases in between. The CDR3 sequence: CASSLGLWNEQFF. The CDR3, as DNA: TGTGCCAGCAGTTTGGGACTTTGGAATGAGCAGTTCTTC.

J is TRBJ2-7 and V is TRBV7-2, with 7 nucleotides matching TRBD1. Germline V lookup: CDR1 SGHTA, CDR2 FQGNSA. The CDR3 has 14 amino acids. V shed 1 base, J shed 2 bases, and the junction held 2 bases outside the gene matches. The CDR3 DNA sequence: TGTGCCAGCAGCTTAGGGGGGACAGCCTACGAGCAGTACTTC. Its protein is CASSLGGTAYEQYF. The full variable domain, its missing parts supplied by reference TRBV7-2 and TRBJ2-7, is GAGVSQSPSNKVTEKGKDVELRCDPISGHTALYWYRQSLGQGLEFLIYFQGNSAPDKSGLPSDRFSAERTGGSVSTLTIQRTQQEDSAVYLCASSLGGTAYEQYFGPGTRLTVT.

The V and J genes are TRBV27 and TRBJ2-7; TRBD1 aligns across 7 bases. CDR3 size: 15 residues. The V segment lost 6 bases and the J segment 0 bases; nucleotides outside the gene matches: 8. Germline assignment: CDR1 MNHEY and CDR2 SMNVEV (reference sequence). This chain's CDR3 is CASRRTGESSYEQYF. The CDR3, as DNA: TGTGCCAGCAGGCGTACAGGGGAAAGCTCCTACGAGCAGTACTTC.

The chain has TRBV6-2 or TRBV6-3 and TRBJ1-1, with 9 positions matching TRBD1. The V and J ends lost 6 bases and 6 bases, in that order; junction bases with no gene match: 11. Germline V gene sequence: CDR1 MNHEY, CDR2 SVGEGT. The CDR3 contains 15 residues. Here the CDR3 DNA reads TGTGCCAGCAGACCGAATGACAGGGGGGCTGCTGAAGCTTTCTTT. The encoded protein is CASRPNDRGAAEAFF.

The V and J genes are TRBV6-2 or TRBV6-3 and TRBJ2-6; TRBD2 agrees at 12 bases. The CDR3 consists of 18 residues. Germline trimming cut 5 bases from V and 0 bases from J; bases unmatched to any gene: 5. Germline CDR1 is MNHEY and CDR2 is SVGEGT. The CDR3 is CASSRTSGTHSGANVLTF. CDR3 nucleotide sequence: TGTGCCAGCAGTCGGACTAGCGGGACCCACTCTGGGGCCAACGTCCTGACTTTC.

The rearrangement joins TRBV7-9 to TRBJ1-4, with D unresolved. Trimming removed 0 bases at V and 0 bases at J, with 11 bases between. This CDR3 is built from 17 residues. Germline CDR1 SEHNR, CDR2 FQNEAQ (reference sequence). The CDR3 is CASSLADGPATNEKLFF. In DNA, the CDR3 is TGTGCCAGCAGCTTAGCGGACGGGCCAGCAACTAATGAAAAACTGTTTTTT.

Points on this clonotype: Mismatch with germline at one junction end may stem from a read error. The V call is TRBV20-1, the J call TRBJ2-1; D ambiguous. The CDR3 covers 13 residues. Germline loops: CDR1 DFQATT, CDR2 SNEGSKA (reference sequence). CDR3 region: CGASRGSYNEQFF. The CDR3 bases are TGCGGTGCCAGTCGCGGTTCCTACAATGAGCAGTTCTTC.

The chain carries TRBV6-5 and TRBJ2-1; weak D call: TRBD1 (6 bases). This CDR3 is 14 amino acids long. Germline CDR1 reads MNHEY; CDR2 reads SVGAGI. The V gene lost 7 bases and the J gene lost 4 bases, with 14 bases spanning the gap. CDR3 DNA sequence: TGTGCCAGCACCCCCAGGGGTCAATACAATGAGCAGTTCTTC. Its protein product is CASTPRGQYNEQFF.

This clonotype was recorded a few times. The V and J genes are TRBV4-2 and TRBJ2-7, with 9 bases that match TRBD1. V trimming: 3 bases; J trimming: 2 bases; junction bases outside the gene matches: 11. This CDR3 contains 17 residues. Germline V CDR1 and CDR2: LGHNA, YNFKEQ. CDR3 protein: CASSQQTPGQGTYEQYF. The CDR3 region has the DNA TGTGCCAGCAGCCAGCAAACTCCGGGACAGGGCACCTACGAGCAGTACTTC.

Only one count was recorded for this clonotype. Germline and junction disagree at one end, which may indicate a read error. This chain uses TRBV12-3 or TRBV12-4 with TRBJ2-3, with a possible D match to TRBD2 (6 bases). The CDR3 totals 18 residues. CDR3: CASSLPPGVVGRTDAQYF. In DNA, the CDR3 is TGTGCCAGCAGTTTACCGCCGGGGGTAGTGGGACGCACAGATGCGCAGTATTTT.

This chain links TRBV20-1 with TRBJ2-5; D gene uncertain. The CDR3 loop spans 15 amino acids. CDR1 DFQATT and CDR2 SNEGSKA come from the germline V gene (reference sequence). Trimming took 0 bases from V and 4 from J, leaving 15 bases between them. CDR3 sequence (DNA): TGCAGTGCTAGAGATCGACCGCAACATCGAGAGACCCAGTACTTC. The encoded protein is CSARDRPQHRETQYF.

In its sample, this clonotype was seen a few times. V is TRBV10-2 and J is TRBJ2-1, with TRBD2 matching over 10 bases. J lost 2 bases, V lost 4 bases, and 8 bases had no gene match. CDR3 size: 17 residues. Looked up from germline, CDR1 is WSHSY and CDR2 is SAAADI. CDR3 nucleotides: TGCGCCAGCAGTGGGGCTAGCGGGAGTCTCCCCTACAATGAGCAGTTCTTC. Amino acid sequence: CASSGASGSLPYNEQFF.

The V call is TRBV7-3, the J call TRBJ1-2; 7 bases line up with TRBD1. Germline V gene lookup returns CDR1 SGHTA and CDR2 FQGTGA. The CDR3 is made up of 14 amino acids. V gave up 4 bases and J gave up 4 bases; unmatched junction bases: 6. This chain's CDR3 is CASSSRDRVYGYTF. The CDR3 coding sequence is TGTGCCAGCAGCTCCCGGGACAGAGTCTATGGCTACACCTTC.

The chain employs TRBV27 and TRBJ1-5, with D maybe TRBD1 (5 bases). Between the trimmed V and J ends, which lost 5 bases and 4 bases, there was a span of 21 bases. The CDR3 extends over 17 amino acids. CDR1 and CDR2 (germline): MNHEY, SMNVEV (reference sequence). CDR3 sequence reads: CASSHYGPGGENQPQHF. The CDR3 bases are TGTGCCAGCAGTCACTACGGACCCGGAGGGGAAAATCAGCCCCAGCATTTT.

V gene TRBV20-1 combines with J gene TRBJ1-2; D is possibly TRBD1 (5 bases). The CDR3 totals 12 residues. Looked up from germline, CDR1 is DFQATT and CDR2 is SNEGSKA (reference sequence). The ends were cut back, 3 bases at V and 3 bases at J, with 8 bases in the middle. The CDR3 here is CSARMGDYGYTF. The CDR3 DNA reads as TGCAGTGCTAGGATGGGGGACTATGGCTACACCTTC.

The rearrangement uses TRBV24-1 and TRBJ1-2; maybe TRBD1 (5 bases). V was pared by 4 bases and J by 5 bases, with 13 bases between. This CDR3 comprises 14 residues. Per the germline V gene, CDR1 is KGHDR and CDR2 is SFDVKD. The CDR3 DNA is TGTGCCACCAGTGAGGGTGACAGAAATTATGGCTACACCTTC. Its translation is CATSEGDRNYGYTF.

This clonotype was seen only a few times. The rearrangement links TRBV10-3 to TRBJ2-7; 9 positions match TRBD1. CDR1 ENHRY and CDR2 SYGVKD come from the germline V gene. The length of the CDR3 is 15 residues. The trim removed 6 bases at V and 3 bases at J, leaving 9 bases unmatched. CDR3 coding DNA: TGTGCCATCAGGGGGGGGACAGGGACAAACTACGAGCAGTACTTC. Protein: CAIRGGTGTNYEQYF.

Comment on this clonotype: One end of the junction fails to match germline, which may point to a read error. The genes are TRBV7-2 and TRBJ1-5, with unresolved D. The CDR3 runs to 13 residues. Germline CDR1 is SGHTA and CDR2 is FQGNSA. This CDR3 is CASQDYSNQSQHF. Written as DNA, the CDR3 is TGTGCCAGTCAGGATTATAGCAATCAGTCCCAGCATTTT.

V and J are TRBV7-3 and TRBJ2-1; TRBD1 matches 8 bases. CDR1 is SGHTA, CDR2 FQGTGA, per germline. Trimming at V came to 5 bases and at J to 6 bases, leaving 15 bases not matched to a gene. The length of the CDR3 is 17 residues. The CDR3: CASSPQAGGAYGNEQFF. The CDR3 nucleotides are TGTGCCAGCAGCCCCCAGGCAGGGGGCGCTTATGGCAATGAGCAGTTCTTC.

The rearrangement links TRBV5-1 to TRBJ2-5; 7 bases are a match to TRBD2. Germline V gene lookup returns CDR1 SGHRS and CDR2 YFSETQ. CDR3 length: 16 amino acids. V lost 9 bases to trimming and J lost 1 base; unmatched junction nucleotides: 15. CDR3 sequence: CATTRGGLDPQETQYF. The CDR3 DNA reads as TGCGCCACCACCCGGGGAGGGTTAGATCCCCAAGAGACCCAGTACTTC.

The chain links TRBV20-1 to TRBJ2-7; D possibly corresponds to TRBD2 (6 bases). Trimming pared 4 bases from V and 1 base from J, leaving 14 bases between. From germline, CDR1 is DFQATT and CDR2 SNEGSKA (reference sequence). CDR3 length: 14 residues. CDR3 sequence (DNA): TGCAGTGCTAATCGCGGGGTAGGGTCCTACGAGCAGTACTTC. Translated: CSANRGVGSYEQYF.